This T cell receptor (beta chain) emerged from a study of technical replicates of blood from several donors. Using immunoSEQ multiplex PCR, the repertoire was profiled, and TCRdb retains in-frame clones only, with some absent. The repertoire holds roughly 65,000 clones, with approximately 89% as singletons. Germline-derived CDR1 and CDR2 are SEHNR and FQNEAQ (reference sequence). V shed 5 bases, J shed 4 bases, and the junction held 5 bases outside the gene matches. The CDR3 is made up of 13 amino acids. This receptor was taken from a human donor in good health. Some clones in this sample may be carry-over from other donors' samples. Material: PBMCs. V and J are TRBV7-9 and TRBJ2-7; 7 nucleotides line up with TRBD2. CDR3 DNA sequence: TGTGCCAGCAGCGGGCGGGGGAGATACGAGCAGTACTTC. Translated: CASSGRGRYEQYF.